This TCR beta chain was sequenced for a study of T cells in Graves' hyperthyroidism and ophthalmopathy. The study, taken as a whole, reports: Most thyroid clonotypes expanded above 0.001 were also detected in blood. The model made its ophthalmopathy prediction, and onset followed a median around six months later.

The hyperthyroidism patients had all been newly diagnosed, and their disease duration was under 2 months. Their ages ranged from 18 to 65 years. Reasons for excluding patients were uncontrolled infection, other autoimmune disease, pregnancy or lactation. The CDR3 is 14 residues long. The germline gives CDR1 MNHEY, CDR2 SMNVEV (reference sequence). J was trimmed by 3 bases and V by 3 bases; bases with no gene match: 2. Regions amplified from RNA transcripts were the TCR beta CDR3 regions. Carried out on the TCR CDR3, a first-round RT-PCR used the HTBI primer set. TCRdb itself ran the multiplex PCR reads through MiXCR, one entry per CDR3 protein. The sample has under 400,000 distinct CDR3 sequences, approximately 14% seen once. This clonotype has ten or more counts. Its matching antigen is unknown.

This clonotype originated in a woman aged 18-30 years with Graves' hyperthyroidism that later progressed to Graves' ophthalmopathy. The rearrangement links TRBV27 to TRBJ1-5; 7 positions match TRBD1. The sequenced sample was blood. CDR3 in DNA: TGTGCCAGCAGTTTGACAGGGAACAATCAGCCCCAGCATTTT. Translating gives CASSLTGNNQPQHF.